A selection of T cell receptor beta chains follows, all from one sample in a study of blood T cell repertoires in COVID-19. TCRdb keeps only in-frame clones here, not all; method: immunoSEQ multiplex PCR. The sample lists around 57,000 clones, almost 90% seen once, with approximately 17% in the top ten. Sequenced material: peripheral blood. Receptor source: a woman of 80 years or more with active COVID-19. Each CDR3 is given with its conserved first and last residue. The order of the fields is D gene, V gene, J gene, clone size, CDR3 protein, CDR3 DNA. D genes are given only for firm matches. For some rows the clone size is stated as once, few or many, or as a class when expanded; others skip it.

d_call: TRBD1
v_call: TRBV5-4
j_call: TRBJ1-2
clone_size: -
cdr3_aa: CASSRSTGGGPVGYTF
cdr3_nt: TGTGCCAGCAGTCGATCGACAGGGGGCGGGCCGGTGGGCTACACCTTC

d_call: -
v_call: TRBV7-6
j_call: TRBJ2-2
clone_size: -
cdr3_aa: CASSLRASTNTGELFF
cdr3_nt: TGTGCCAGCAGCCTTCGGGCTAGCACGAACACCGGGGAGCTGTTTTTT

d_call: -
v_call: TRBV11-2
j_call: TRBJ2-1
clone_size: -
cdr3_aa: CASSLGLEPYNEQFF
cdr3_nt: TGTGCCAGCAGCTTAGGTTTGGAGCCCTACAATGAGCAGTTCTTC

d_call: -
v_call: TRBV7-2
j_call: TRBJ2-3
clone_size: -
cdr3_aa: CASSFSLPGLPNTDTQYF
cdr3_nt: TGTGCCAGCAGCTTTTCATTACCGGGACTTCCGAACACAGATACGCAGTATTTT

d_call: TRBD2
v_call: TRBV6-1
j_call: TRBJ2-5
clone_size: -
cdr3_aa: CASSEPAGGAQETQYF
cdr3_nt: TGTGCCAGCAGTGAACCGGCGGGGGGGGCCCAAGAGACCCAGTACTTC

d_call: -
v_call: TRBV19
j_call: TRBJ1-2
clone_size: -
cdr3_aa: CASSILRPSGGYGYTF
cdr3_nt: TGTGCCAGTAGTATATTGAGACCCTCCGGCGGCTATGGCTACACCTTC

d_call: -
v_call: TRBV5-4
j_call: TRBJ2-6
clone_size: -
cdr3_aa: CASSPPPTGSGANVLTF
cdr3_nt: TGTGCCAGCAGCCCCCCCCCTACAGGGTCTGGGGCCAACGTCCTGACTTTC

d_call: -
v_call: TRBV19
j_call: TRBJ2-7
clone_size: -
cdr3_aa: CASSIVFVSGSYEQYF
cdr3_nt: TGTGCCAGTAGTATTGTGTTCGTTAGCGGCTCCTACGAGCAGTACTTC

d_call: -
v_call: TRBV4-3
j_call: TRBJ1-4
clone_size: -
cdr3_aa: CASSQKWSRSATNEKLFF
cdr3_nt: TGCGCCAGCAGCCAAAAATGGTCGCGGAGTGCAACTAATGAAAAACTGTTTTTT

d_call: -
v_call: TRBV10-3
j_call: TRBJ2-7
clone_size: few
cdr3_aa: CATKQDSYEQYF
cdr3_nt: TGTGCCACCAAACAGGACTCCTACGAGCAGTACTTC

d_call: TRBD1
v_call: TRBV7-9
j_call: TRBJ1-4
clone_size: once
cdr3_aa: CASSLRQGAPNNEKLFF
cdr3_nt: TGTGCCAGCAGCTTAAGACAGGGGGCCCCTAATAATGAAAAACTGTTTTTT

d_call: TRBD2
v_call: TRBV4-3
j_call: TRBJ2-2
clone_size: -
cdr3_aa: CASSQDMARTGGRTGELFF
cdr3_nt: TGCGCCAGCAGCCAAGATATGGCAAGAACGGGGGGGCGAACCGGGGAGCTGTTTTTT

d_call: -
v_call: TRBV7-9
j_call: TRBJ2-5
clone_size: once
cdr3_aa: CASSRGLETQYF
cdr3_nt: TGTGCCAGCAGCCGGGGTCTGGAGACCCAGTACTTC

d_call: TRBD1
v_call: TRBV5-4
j_call: TRBJ2-1
clone_size: -
cdr3_aa: CASSVRDRGILGEQFF
cdr3_nt: TGTGCCAGCAGCGTCCGGGACAGGGGGATATTGGGTGAGCAGTTCTTC

d_call: TRBD1
v_call: TRBV5-6
j_call: TRBJ1-4
clone_size: -
cdr3_aa: CASSLRDRNEKLFF
cdr3_nt: TGTGCCAGCAGCTTGAGGGACAGGAATGAAAAACTGTTTTTT

d_call: -
v_call: TRBV11-2
j_call: TRBJ2-5
clone_size: -
cdr3_aa: CASSSAGGLGGPQETQYF
cdr3_nt: TGTGCCAGCAGCTCGGCAGGTGGGCTGGGGGGGCCTCAAGAGACCCAGTACTTC

d_call: -
v_call: TRBV7-6
j_call: TRBJ2-1
clone_size: -
cdr3_aa: CASSLVASSYNEQFF
cdr3_nt: TGTGCCAGCAGCTTAGTCGCTAGCTCCTACAATGAGCAGTTCTTC

d_call: -
v_call: TRBV5-6
j_call: TRBJ2-7
clone_size: -
cdr3_aa: CASSLQQGSYEQYF
cdr3_nt: TGTGCCAGCAGCTTGCAACAGGGCTCCTACGAGCAGTACTTC

d_call: TRBD1
v_call: TRBV5-1
j_call: TRBJ1-1
clone_size: -
cdr3_aa: CASSLGGGNTEAFF
cdr3_nt: TGCGCCAGCAGCCTAGGAGGGGGCAACACTGAAGCTTTCTTT

d_call: TRBD2
v_call: TRBV5-1
j_call: TRBJ2-5
clone_size: -
cdr3_aa: CASSLFSGGAEETQYF
cdr3_nt: TGCGCCAGCAGCTTGTTTAGCGGGGGGGCCGAAGAGACCCAGTACTTC

d_call: -
v_call: TRBV6-5
j_call: TRBJ2-7
clone_size: -
cdr3_aa: CASSSRGAYEQYF
cdr3_nt: TGTGCCAGCAGCAGTCGAGGAGCCTACGAGCAGTACTTC

d_call: TRBD1
v_call: TRBV7-8
j_call: TRBJ1-1
clone_size: -
cdr3_aa: CASSSGTGGAPFEAEAFF
cdr3_nt: TGTGCCAGCAGCTCAGGGACAGGGGGCGCCCCGTTCGAGGCTGAAGCTTTCTTT

d_call: TRBD1
v_call: TRBV6-6
j_call: TRBJ2-1
clone_size: -
cdr3_aa: CASSLEQGNGQFF
cdr3_nt: TGTGCCAGCAGTCTTGAACAGGGGAATGGGCAGTTCTTC

d_call: -
v_call: TRBV11-3
j_call: TRBJ2-1
clone_size: -
cdr3_aa: CASSLGGLASYNEQFF
cdr3_nt: TGTGCCAGCAGCTTAGGTGGACTGGCCTCCTACAATGAGCAGTTCTTC

d_call: TRBD2
v_call: TRBV7-9
j_call: TRBJ2-6
clone_size: -
cdr3_aa: CASTLTTSGASSGANVLTF
cdr3_nt: TGTGCCAGCACCCTTACCACTAGCGGGGCGTCCTCTGGGGCCAACGTCCTGACTTTC

d_call: TRBD2
v_call: TRBV3-1/TRBV3-2
j_call: TRBJ2-1
clone_size: -
cdr3_aa: CASTQAGAHNEQFF
cdr3_nt: TGTGCCAGCACTCAAGCGGGGGCCCACAATGAGCAGTTCTTC

d_call: -
v_call: TRBV5-6
j_call: TRBJ2-1
clone_size: -
cdr3_aa: CASSLGLKGFWDEQFF
cdr3_nt: TGTGCCAGCAGCTTGGGGCTTAAGGGGTTCTGGGATGAGCAGTTCTTC

d_call: TRBD2
v_call: TRBV19
j_call: TRBJ2-1
clone_size: -
cdr3_aa: CATSRLAGYNEQFF
cdr3_nt: TGTGCCACCAGCAGACTAGCGGGGTACAATGAGCAGTTCTTC

d_call: -
v_call: TRBV4-3
j_call: TRBJ2-7
clone_size: once
cdr3_aa: CASSQDQSSETGTDEQYF
cdr3_nt: TGCGCCAGCAGCCAAGATCAATCGTCCGAGACAGGTACCGACGAGCAGTACTTC

d_call: TRBD2
v_call: TRBV27
j_call: TRBJ2-1
clone_size: -
cdr3_aa: CASSLSGTSNEQFF
cdr3_nt: TGTGCCAGCAGTTTATCCGGGACTAGTAATGAGCAGTTCTTC

d_call: -
v_call: TRBV4-3
j_call: TRBJ1-4
clone_size: -
cdr3_aa: CASSQDNGHRNEKLFF
cdr3_nt: TGCGCCAGCAGCCAAGATAACGGGCACAGGAATGAAAAACTGTTTTTT

d_call: -
v_call: TRBV28
j_call: TRBJ2-7
clone_size: -
cdr3_aa: CASRLSYEQYF
cdr3_nt: TGTGCCAGCAGACTTTCCTACGAGCAGTACTTC

d_call: TRBD1
v_call: TRBV5-6
j_call: TRBJ2-7
clone_size: -
cdr3_aa: CASSLDGTGISEQYF
cdr3_nt: TGTGCCAGCAGCTTGGACGGGACAGGGATTAGCGAGCAGTACTTC

d_call: -
v_call: TRBV7-9
j_call: TRBJ1-2
clone_size: few
cdr3_aa: CASSLQQRGYTF
cdr3_nt: TGTGCCAGCAGCTTGCAACAGCGGGGCTACACCTTC

d_call: TRBD2
v_call: TRBV10-3
j_call: TRBJ2-7
clone_size: -
cdr3_aa: CAISESAGGSSEQYF
cdr3_nt: TGTGCCATCAGTGAGTCGGCGGGGGGGAGCTCCGAGCAGTACTTC

d_call: -
v_call: TRBV6-1
j_call: TRBJ1-3
clone_size: -
cdr3_aa: CASSQGTGSTGNTIYF
cdr3_nt: TGTGCCAGCAGTCAAGGAACAGGGTCTACTGGAAACACCATATATTTT

d_call: TRBD2
v_call: TRBV19
j_call: TRBJ2-5
clone_size: -
cdr3_aa: CASSSGGRNGLETQYF
cdr3_nt: TGTGCCAGTAGTAGCGGGGGGCGAAACGGATTGGAGACCCAGTACTTC

d_call: TRBD1
v_call: TRBV7-3
j_call: TRBJ1-1
clone_size: -
cdr3_aa: CASSYGTGNPRTEAFF
cdr3_nt: TGTGCCAGCAGCTACGGGACAGGGAACCCGCGGACTGAAGCTTTCTTT

d_call: -
v_call: TRBV5-6
j_call: TRBJ2-7
clone_size: -
cdr3_aa: CASSFGGRNSYEQYF
cdr3_nt: TGTGCCAGCAGCTTTGGAGGGCGCAACTCCTACGAGCAGTACTTC

d_call: TRBD1
v_call: TRBV9
j_call: TRBJ1-2
clone_size: -
cdr3_aa: CASSVGAGGNYGYTF
cdr3_nt: TGTGCCAGCAGCGTAGGCGCAGGGGGCAACTATGGCTACACCTTC

d_call: -
v_call: TRBV5-6
j_call: TRBJ2-7
clone_size: -
cdr3_aa: CASSSVGQGFYEQYF
cdr3_nt: TGTGCCAGCAGCTCCGTGGGACAAGGGTTCTACGAGCAGTACTTC

d_call: TRBD2
v_call: TRBV5-4
j_call: TRBJ2-7
clone_size: once
cdr3_aa: CASSDHPGGGTGEQYF
cdr3_nt: TGTGCCAGCAGCGACCATCCCGGGGGGGGGACTGGCGAGCAGTACTTC

d_call: TRBD2
v_call: TRBV5-4
j_call: TRBJ2-5
clone_size: -
cdr3_aa: CASSPDWGGGQETQYF
cdr3_nt: TGTGCCAGCAGCCCCGACTGGGGGGGAGGGCAAGAGACCCAGTACTTC

d_call: -
v_call: TRBV7-6
j_call: TRBJ2-2
clone_size: once
cdr3_aa: CASSPGISNTGELFF
cdr3_nt: TGTGCCAGCAGCCCAGGGATTTCGAACACCGGGGAGCTGTTTTTT

d_call: -
v_call: TRBV11-3
j_call: TRBJ2-4
clone_size: -
cdr3_aa: CASSDEGDIQYF
cdr3_nt: TGTGCCAGCAGCGATGAAGGAGACATTCAGTACTTC

d_call: TRBD1
v_call: TRBV28
j_call: TRBJ1-1
clone_size: -
cdr3_aa: CASTPIPSDRDLAIAFF
cdr3_nt: TGTGCCAGCACTCCAATCCCCTCGGACAGGGACCTGGCGATAGCTTTCTTT

d_call: TRBD2
v_call: TRBV7-9
j_call: TRBJ2-1
clone_size: -
cdr3_aa: CASSIGTGSGGSYNEQFF
cdr3_nt: TGTGCCAGCAGCATTGGAACGGGAAGCGGGGGGTCTTACAATGAGCAGTTCTTC

d_call: -
v_call: TRBV29-1
j_call: TRBJ1-3
clone_size: -
cdr3_aa: CSVGTASGNTIYF
cdr3_nt: TGCAGCGTCGGCACAGCCTCTGGAAACACCATATATTTT